These T cell receptor beta chains were read from a single sample in a study of PD-L1 blockade in urothelial cancer. Sequenced by immunoSEQ multiplex PCR; TCRdb stores in-frame clones only, minus some. The repertoire has roughly 49,000 clones, 70% to 90% of them found once; the top ten carry approximately 7.7%. Source: PBMCs, taken around atezolizumab (anti-PD-L1) treatment. These receptors all stem from a man aged 60-69 years with urothelial cancer. The CDR3 runs from the conserved cysteine through the conserved F or W. The order of the fields is CDR3 protein, CDR3 DNA, D gene, V gene, J gene, clone size. The D gene is left open where the match is weak. A clone size is listed for some rows: how often the clone was seen (once, few, many), or a class if it is expanded.

CDR3aa: CASIPRGAGGYNEQFF; CDR3nt: TGTGCCAGCATTCCCCGTGGGGCAGGGGGATACAATGAGCAGTTCTTC; d_gene: TRBD1; v_gene: TRBV7-9; j_gene: TRBJ2-1; abundance: few
CDR3aa: CAIGGFGYTF; CDR3nt: TGTGCCATCGGGGGTTTTGGCTACACCTTC; d_gene: .; v_gene: TRBV28; j_gene: TRBJ1-2; abundance: .
CDR3aa: CASSYGSPGNYGYTF; CDR3nt: TGTGCCAGCAGCTATGGGAGCCCCGGCAACTATGGCTACACCTTC; d_gene: .; v_gene: TRBV28; j_gene: TRBJ1-2; abundance: .
CDR3aa: CASSDSTSNSPLHF; CDR3nt: TGTGCCAGCAGTGACTCGACTTCAAATTCACCCCTCCACTTT; d_gene: .; v_gene: TRBV6-4; j_gene: TRBJ1-6; abundance: .
CDR3aa: CASSSGQGARSETQYF; CDR3nt: .; d_gene: .; v_gene: TRBV19; j_gene: TRBJ2-5; abundance: once
CDR3aa: CASSSSYNYGYTF; CDR3nt: TGTGCCAGCAGCTCTTCCTATAACTATGGCTACACCTTC; d_gene: .; v_gene: TRBV11-2; j_gene: TRBJ1-2; abundance: once
CDR3aa: CASSLMGAQGREQYF; CDR3nt: TGTGCCAGCAGTTTAATGGGGGCCCAGGGTCGGGAGCAGTACTTC; d_gene: .; v_gene: TRBV28; j_gene: TRBJ2-7; abundance: .
CDR3aa: CASSYSRGLANEQYF; CDR3nt: TGTGCCAGCAGTTACTCTCGGGGACTTGCGAACGAGCAGTACTTC; d_gene: .; v_gene: TRBV6-5; j_gene: TRBJ2-7; abundance: once
CDR3aa: CASSGTGAGELFF; CDR3nt: TGTGCCAGCAGTGGTACAGGGGCCGGGGAGCTGTTTTTT; d_gene: TRBD1; v_gene: TRBV6-1; j_gene: TRBJ2-2; abundance: .
CDR3aa: CASSERTFHGYTF; CDR3nt: TGCGCCAGCAGTGAAAGGACTTTTCACGGCTACACCTTC; d_gene: .; v_gene: TRBV10-2; j_gene: TRBJ1-2; abundance: .
CDR3aa: CASSPGHVSGNTIYF; CDR3nt: TGTGCCAGCAGCCCGGGACACGTCTCTGGAAACACCATATATTTT; d_gene: .; v_gene: TRBV5-8; j_gene: TRBJ1-3; abundance: .
CDR3aa: CASSFRDRGSDTQYF; CDR3nt: TGTGCCAGCAGCTTCCGGGACAGGGGGTCAGATACGCAGTATTTT; d_gene: TRBD1; v_gene: TRBV5-4; j_gene: TRBJ2-3; abundance: .
CDR3aa: CASSPRTGLMNTEAFF; CDR3nt: TGTGCCAGTAGTCCGCGGACAGGGCTCATGAACACTGAAGCTTTCTTT; d_gene: TRBD1; v_gene: TRBV19; j_gene: TRBJ1-1; abundance: few
CDR3aa: CASSSGLGTDTQYF; CDR3nt: TGTGCCAGCAGCTCAGGGCTGGGCACAGATACGCAGTATTTT; d_gene: .; v_gene: TRBV7-9; j_gene: TRBJ2-3; abundance: .
CDR3aa: CASSLYAGTNNEQFF; CDR3nt: TGTGCCAGCAGCTTATACGCAGGGACAAACAATGAGCAGTTCTTC; d_gene: .; v_gene: TRBV7-6; j_gene: TRBJ2-1; abundance: .
CDR3aa: CASSRDRGLAGELFF; CDR3nt: TGTGCCAGCAGCAGGGACAGGGGGCTTGCGGGGGAGCTGTTTTTT; d_gene: TRBD1; v_gene: TRBV2; j_gene: TRBJ2-2; abundance: .
CDR3aa: CASSLDPGRFGANVLTF; CDR3nt: TGTGCCAGCAGCTTGGACCCAGGTCGCTTTGGGGCCAACGTCCTGACTTTC; d_gene: .; v_gene: TRBV5-4; j_gene: TRBJ2-6; abundance: few
CDR3aa: CSVGQGAIPEQFF; CDR3nt: TGCAGCGTTGGACAGGGGGCGATTCCGGAGCAGTTCTTC; d_gene: TRBD1; v_gene: TRBV29-1; j_gene: TRBJ2-1; abundance: .
CDR3aa: CASSQKTGGWEEKLFF; CDR3nt: TGCGCCAGCAGCCAAAAAACAGGGGGCTGGGAGGAAAAACTGTTTTTT; d_gene: TRBD1; v_gene: TRBV4-1; j_gene: TRBJ1-4; abundance: .
CDR3aa: CASSSRTGILSGANVLTF; CDR3nt: TGTGCCAGCAGTTCAAGGACAGGGATCCTCTCTGGGGCCAACGTCCTGACTTTC; d_gene: TRBD1; v_gene: TRBV27; j_gene: TRBJ2-6; abundance: .
CDR3aa: CASSPAGPYEQYF; CDR3nt: TGTGCCAGCAGCCCGGCGGGACCCTACGAGCAGTACTTC; d_gene: .; v_gene: TRBV11-2; j_gene: TRBJ2-7; abundance: .
CDR3aa: CASSDNSNQPQHF; CDR3nt: TGTGCCAGCAGTGACAATAGCAATCAGCCCCAGCATTTT; d_gene: .; v_gene: TRBV6-1; j_gene: TRBJ1-5; abundance: .
CDR3aa: CASGIWTGLGTGELFF; CDR3nt: TGTGCTAGTGGTATCTGGACAGGCTTAGGAACCGGGGAGCTGTTTTTT; d_gene: TRBD1; v_gene: TRBV12-5; j_gene: TRBJ2-2; abundance: .
CDR3aa: CASSQDQTSGGNNEQFF; CDR3nt: TGCGCCAGCAGCCAAGATCAAACTAGCGGGGGAAACAATGAGCAGTTCTTC; d_gene: TRBD2; v_gene: TRBV4-1; j_gene: TRBJ2-1; abundance: .
CDR3aa: CAISASASVYNEQFF; CDR3nt: TGTGCCATCAGTGCATCAGCTAGCGTCTACAATGAGCAGTTCTTC; d_gene: .; v_gene: TRBV10-3; j_gene: TRBJ2-1; abundance: .
CDR3aa: CASWTGGFQPQHF; CDR3nt: TGTGCCAGCTGGACGGGGGGCTTCCAGCCCCAGCATTTT; d_gene: .; v_gene: TRBV28; j_gene: TRBJ1-5; abundance: few
CDR3aa: CASSLGDTYNEQFF; CDR3nt: TGTGCCAGCAGCTTGGGGGACACTTACAATGAGCAGTTCTTC; d_gene: .; v_gene: TRBV11-3; j_gene: TRBJ2-1; abundance: .
CDR3aa: CSVGTGGLRDNEQFF; CDR3nt: TGCAGCGTTGGGACAGGGGGCCTGCGGGACAATGAGCAGTTCTTC; d_gene: TRBD1; v_gene: TRBV29-1; j_gene: TRBJ2-1; abundance: .
CDR3aa: CAWTRRDRESDEQYF; CDR3nt: TGTGCCTGGACTCGCCGGGACAGGGAGTCGGACGAGCAGTACTTC; d_gene: TRBD1; v_gene: TRBV30; j_gene: TRBJ2-7; abundance: .
CDR3aa: CASSYWNRQETQYF; CDR3nt: TGTGCCAGCAGTTATTGGAACAGGCAAGAGACCCAGTACTTC; d_gene: .; v_gene: TRBV6-6; j_gene: TRBJ2-5; abundance: .
CDR3aa: CASSLVHDGNSPLHF; CDR3nt: TGTGCCAGCAGCTTAGTGCACGACGGGAATTCACCCCTCCACTTT; d_gene: .; v_gene: TRBV13; j_gene: TRBJ1-6; abundance: .
CDR3aa: CASRSGISTDTQYF; CDR3nt: TGCGCCAGCAGGTCGGGAATCAGCACAGATACGCAGTATTTT; d_gene: .; v_gene: TRBV5-1; j_gene: TRBJ2-3; abundance: .
CDR3aa: CASSLWLAGSNEQFF; CDR3nt: TGTGCCAGCAGCTTATGGCTAGCGGGGAGCAATGAGCAGTTCTTC; d_gene: TRBD2; v_gene: TRBV11-2; j_gene: TRBJ2-1; abundance: .
CDR3aa: CASSRTGGKQQPQHF; CDR3nt: TGTGCCAGCAGCCGGACAGGGGGCAAACAACAGCCCCAGCATTTT; d_gene: TRBD1; v_gene: TRBV7-9; j_gene: TRBJ1-5; abundance: .
CDR3aa: CASSQEGRGEYEQYF; CDR3nt: TGCGCCAGCAGCCAAGAGGGTCGCGGGGAATACGAGCAGTACTTC; d_gene: .; v_gene: TRBV4-1; j_gene: TRBJ2-7; abundance: .
CDR3aa: CASSAQTTNEKLFF; CDR3nt: TGTGCCAGCAGCGCACAGACAACTAATGAAAAACTGTTTTTT; d_gene: .; v_gene: TRBV9; j_gene: TRBJ1-4; abundance: .
CDR3aa: CASSPGQGSETQYF; CDR3nt: TGTGCCAGCAGCCCCGGACAGGGATCGGAGACCCAGTACTTC; d_gene: TRBD1; v_gene: TRBV7-3; j_gene: TRBJ2-5; abundance: .
CDR3aa: CASTYSQGAGANVLTF; CDR3nt: TGTGCCAGCACCTATTCACAGGGCGCTGGGGCCAACGTCCTGACTTTC; d_gene: .; v_gene: TRBV5-5; j_gene: TRBJ2-6; abundance: .
CDR3aa: CASSNQGARSPLHF; CDR3nt: TGTGCCAGTAGTAACCAGGGGGCACGATCACCCCTCCACTTT; d_gene: TRBD1; v_gene: TRBV19; j_gene: TRBJ1-6; abundance: .
CDR3aa: CASSPSGVGETQYF; CDR3nt: TGTGCCAGTAGTCCCTCGGGGGTGGGGGAGACCCAGTACTTC; d_gene: .; v_gene: TRBV19; j_gene: TRBJ2-5; abundance: .
CDR3aa: CASSPPGRVEQYF; CDR3nt: TGTGCCAGCAGTCCCCCAGGCCGCGTCGAGCAGTACTTC; d_gene: .; v_gene: TRBV6-5; j_gene: TRBJ2-7; abundance: .